Given below is one T cell receptor beta chain in context. The sample originates from a study of blood T cell repertoires in COVID-19. Background on the study: T cells, B-cell-depleted T cells, or PBMCs supplied cDNA or gDNA.

Participants were placed into cohorts based on the clinical history they reported. No more than 2 weeks before study entry, exposed participants had met a case of COVID-19. This CDR3 is 15 amino acids long. Germline assignment: CDR1 SGDLS and CDR2 YYNGEE. Trimming removed 4 bases from V and 3 bases from J; junction bases left unmatched: 9. Original processing notes: Amplification of reference gene primers provided the estimated nucleated cell counts. Assay: immunoSEQ multiplex PCR; the TCRdb copy retains only in-frame clones and omits some. D and trimming come from the DNA, and the V and J calls and clone size come from that table. The sample carries fewer than 350,000 clones, roughly 90% recorded once.

This sequence joins TRBV9 and TRBJ2-7; TRBD1 agrees at 8 bases. Sequenced: PBMCs or T cells enriched from blood (not recorded which). The origin of this receptor is a woman in her 30s who had been exposed to COVID-19. Written as DNA, the CDR3 is TGTGCCAGCAGCCCAGGGGGCCCTAACGGCTACGAGCAGTACTTC. It encodes CASSPGGPNGYEQYF.